Shown below are 18 T cell receptor beta chains from a single sample sequenced in a study of tumor-infiltrating lymphocytes in primary liver carcinoma. With a constant-region primer, TCR beta cDNA was made from approximately 520 ng of total RNA. Three rounds of nested multiplex PCR with slightly modified ARM-PCR produced TCR beta libraries. Forward primers for TRBV1-TRBV30 and a C-beta reverse primer served the first two PCR rounds, at roughly 10 cycles each. TCRdb re-called the multiplex PCR reads with MiXCR, one entry per CDR3 protein. The table has approximately 46,000 distinct CDR3 sequences, more than 70% seen once; the top ten hold over 30%. Co-extraction of both nucleic acids (RNA and DNA) used 20-30 mg of unsorted bulk tissue. The sample taken for sequencing was tumor-adjacent normal liver tissue. The receptors were gathered from a woman aged 25 to 45 with primary liver carcinoma and hepatitis B virus infection.

As to this clonotype: Here the CDR3 omits its conserved ending phenylalanine or tryptophan, so a read error is the likely source. The V gene is TRBV11-2, the J gene TRBJ2-3; D perhaps matches TRBD2 (5 bases). Germline-derived CDR1 and CDR2 are SGHAT and FQNNGV. This CDR3 is 16 amino acids long. The DNA for the CDR3 is TGTGCCAGCAACCCGAGGGAGACGTCGAGCACAGATACACAGTATCTT. It is translated as CASNPRETSSTDTQYL.

Comments on this clonotype: The junction shows a germline mismatch at one end, possibly a read error. The chain joins TRBV6-2 or TRBV6-3 to TRBJ2-1; D gene ambiguous. The CDR3 is made up of 14 amino acids. The germline gives CDR1 MNHEY, CDR2 SVGEGT. The CDR3 DNA is TGTGCCAGCAGTTACACGGCCTCCTACAATGATCAGATCTTC. Amino acid sequence: CASSYTASYNDQIF.

About this clonotype: One end of the junction varies from germline; a read error may be responsible. The chain recombines TRBV4-2 with TRBJ2-1, with 10 bases aligning to TRBD2. CDR1 and CDR2 from the germline V gene are LGHNA and YNFKEQ. This CDR3 spans 18 amino acids. The CDR3 protein is CASSLGTSERAEVNGQFF. The CDR3 DNA follows: TGTGCCAGCAGCCTCGGGACTAGCGAGAGGGCCGAGGTGAATGGGCAGTTCTTC.

About this clonotype: The CDR3 end shows no conserved phenylalanine or tryptophan, and so a read error is likely. The J gene is TRBJ2-1, the V gene TRBV6-6; 7 nucleotides match TRBD2. This CDR3 comprises 16 residues. From germline, CDR1 is MNHNY and CDR2 SVGAGI (reference sequence). The CDR3 region is CASSRGLLAPHTVQFI. The CDR3 nucleotides read TGTGCTAGCAGCCGGGGCTTACTAGCGCCCCATACTGTGCAGTTCATC.

This clonotype was seen more than once but under ten times. No conserved phenylalanine or tryptophan ends this CDR3, so it is likely a read error. J is TRBJ2-4 and V is TRBV6-5; D remains unclear. The V and J ends lost 5 bases and 1 base respectively, with 18 bases between them. The CDR3 consists of 17 residues. Per germline, CDR1 MNHEY and CDR2 SVGAGI. Here the CDR3 DNA reads TGTGCCAGCAGTCCCCGTCCCGGCTTGTTTGCCAAAAACATTCAGTACTCC. Protein: CASSPRPGLFAKNIQYS.

CDR3 bases: TGCGCCAGCAGTCAATATTGGTACAATGAGCAGTTCTTC. Amino acid sequence: CASSQYWYNEQFF. The chain links TRBV4-3 to TRBJ2-1; D not resolved. Germline-derived CDR1 and CDR2 are LGHNA and YSLEER. This CDR3 has 13 residues. Deletions cut 6 bases from V and 4 bases from J, with 10 bases between.

This clonotype was seen repeatedly, ten times or more. The CDR3 region is CASSWDRGSGNTIYF. The CDR3 bases are TGTGCCAGCAGTTGGGACAGAGGCTCTGGAAACACCATATATTTT. This chain links TRBV12-3 or TRBV12-4 with TRBJ1-3, with 7 bases that match TRBD1. The CDR3 consists of 15 residues. V lost 4 bases and J lost 0; bases outside the gene matches: 3.

This clonotype is deemed large. V usage is TRBV11-2 and J usage is TRBJ2-1, with D unclear. This CDR3 comprises 12 residues. Germline V gene sequence: CDR1 SGHAT, CDR2 FQNNGV. V lost 5 bases, J lost 7 bases, and 9 bases lay in between. The CDR3 spells CASSMERNEQFF. For the CDR3, the DNA is TGTGCCAGCAGCATGGAAAGGAATGAGCAGTTCTTC.

The genes are TRBV2 and TRBJ2-7; D tentatively reads TRBD1 or TRBD2 (6 bases each). The germline V gene encodes CDR1 SNHLY and CDR2 FYNNEI. This CDR3 has 14 residues. V lost 6 bases, J lost 4 bases, and 16 bases lay in between. The CDR3 loop is CASRGEPGAYEQYF. Written as DNA, the CDR3 is TGTGCCAGCAGGGGGGAGCCGGGGGCTTACGAGCAGTACTTC.

Comments on this clonotype: One junction end does not reproduce the germline sequence, and a read error may be involved. The V call is TRBV29-1, the J call TRBJ2-1; D ambiguous. The CDR3 loop spans 13 amino acids. The germline CDR1 and CDR2 sequences are SQVTM and ANQGSEA. The CDR3 nucleotides are TGCAGCATTGAACCCCATCTCTGGAATGAGCAGTTCTTC. Its translation: CSIEPHLWNEQFF.

This clonotype was seen at least ten times. The J gene is TRBJ1-5, the V gene TRBV21-1; TRBD1 reflects the table's D call only, with no check against the DNA. TRBV21-1 is reported as a pseudogene. The CDR3 is 16 residues long. The CDR3 sequence is CASSSGTDGHNQPQHF. CDR3 sequence (DNA): TGTGCCAGCAGCAGCGGGACAGATGGGCACAATCAGCCCCAGCATTTT.

Comment on this clonotype: The junction departs from germline at one end; a sequencing error may be responsible. The V and J genes are TRBV11-2 and TRBJ2-7; no reliable D call. This CDR3 spans 17 amino acids. CDR1 SGHAT and CDR2 FQNNGV come from the germline V gene. The DNA of the CDR3 is TGTGCCAGCAGCTTAGCAGGTACAGCTCTGAGCTCCCACGAACAGTACTTC. This codes for CASSLAGTALSSHEQYF.

Worth noting for this clonotype: The junction departs from the called germline gene at one end, perhaps through a read error. The rearrangement joins TRBV11-1 to TRBJ2-7; a possible D gene is TRBD2 (5 bases). The CDR3 runs 14 residues. Germline values: CDR1 SGHAT, CDR2 FQDESV (reference sequence). This CDR3 is CANSLATASYKQYF. The CDR3 DNA is TGTGCCAACAGCTTAGCGACGGCCTCCTACAAGCAGTACTTT.

This clonotype was picked up many times. V and J are TRBV4-1 and TRBJ1-1; no clear D. Trimming took off 0 bases at V and 0 bases at J, with 11 bases between the two ends. The CDR3 has 16 amino acids. CDR1 and CDR2 from the germline V gene are MGHRA and YSYEKL. The CDR3 sequence is CASSQEGYKLNTEAFF. In nucleotides, the CDR3 is TGCGCCAGCAGCCAAGAAGGATACAAGCTGAACACTGAAGCTTTCTTT.

As for this clonotype: Without the conserved terminal phenylalanine or tryptophan, this CDR3 likely stems from a read error. The DNA is omitted, as the CDR3 cannot be located on it reliably, and the CDR3 follows TCRdb's listing. The J gene is TRBJ2-6, the V gene TRBV5-6; the table assigns TRBD1, which was not confirmed against the DNA. Germline-derived CDR1 and CDR2 are SGHDT and YYEEEE. Including both end residues, the CDR3 is 17 amino acids long. The CDR3 is CASSQDSSFSGVNVMTL.

The chain combines TRBV6-1 with TRBJ1-6, with D unresolved. Trimming stripped 7 bases from V and 17 bases from J, with 24 bases between. The germline gives CDR1 MNHNS, CDR2 SASEGT. The CDR3 is 14 amino acids. CDR3 residues: CASTVIDGNSPFHF. In nucleotides, the CDR3 is TGTGCCAGCACCGTCATCGACGGAAATTCGCCCTTCCACTTT.

Many counts were recorded for this clonotype. This chain connects TRBV11-2 to TRBJ2-7; D uncertain. Per germline, CDR1 SGHAT and CDR2 FQNNGV. This CDR3 is 14 amino acids long. Trimming stripped 6 bases from V and 2 bases from J, with 14 bases between. CDR3 loop: CASSLTDAAYEQYF. The CDR3 DNA is TGTGCCAGCAGTTTAACGGACGCTGCCTACGAGCAGTACTTC.

As regards this clonotype: A clone one base away is much larger, so this may be a read error. This chain connects TRBV7-6 to TRBJ1-1; D not resolved. CDR1 and CDR2 from the germline V gene are SGHVS and FNYEAQ. Trimming took 3 bases from V and 4 from J, leaving 9 bases between them. This CDR3 has 13 residues. DNA for the CDR3: TGTGCCAGCAGCTTGGAGGCGGCCACTGAAGCTTTCTTT. Translation gives CASSLEAATEAFF.